Below, one T cell receptor (beta chain) is given with its context. This specimen comes from a study of cytomegalovirus exposure and HLA in healthy donors. Primers included in the PCR were 60 Vbeta and 13 Jbeta primers. The protocol was immunoSEQ multiplex PCR, while the TCRdb copy is restricted to in-frame clones and leaves out a portion. The table for this sample gives tens of thousands of clones. V shed 6 bases, J shed 4 bases, and the junction held 9 bases outside the gene matches. CDR3 size: 15 residues. The germline V gene encodes CDR1 MDHEN and CDR2 SYDVKM. This receptor was obtained from a woman in her thirties or forties in good health and CMV-seronegative. The chain employs TRBV28 and TRBJ1-1; TRBD1 aligns across 9 bases. The source material was PBMCs. CDR3 protein: CASRVQGARGTEAFF. For the CDR3, the DNA is TGTGCCAGCAGGGTACAGGGGGCGCGGGGCACTGAAGCTTTCTTT.